By share, the clone carrying this T cell receptor beta chain counts as medium-sized. The sample originates from a study of OX40 agonist ivuxolimab in advanced cancers. Trimming cost V 5 bases and J 0 bases, with 8 bases left between them. This CDR3 comprises 13 residues. The germline V gene has CDR1 SEHNR and CDR2 FQNEAQ (reference sequence). Method: immunoSEQ multiplex PCR; TCRdb's copy keeps in-frame clones and lacks some. The data show tens of thousands of clones, approximately 80% seen once. V is TRBV7-9 and J is TRBJ2-7, with D perhaps matching TRBD1 or TRBD2 (5 bases each). The origin of this receptor is an adult with an advanced solid tumor such as melanoma, head and neck, liver or kidney cancer. Sequenced here: CD4+ or CD8+ T cells sorted from blood, sampled in a trial of the OX40 agonist ivuxolimab. The CDR3 region is CASSPGASYEQYF. DNA of the CDR3: TGTGCCAGCAGCCCCGGGGCCTCCTACGAGCAGTACTTC.